The 30 T cell receptor beta chains presented below share a single source sample, sequenced in a study of TIL therapy for anti-PD-1-resistant metastatic lung cancer (dated by TCRdb to the early 2020s). The time point label here, explained by the study, means: pre-treatment sample, taken before nivolumab and TIL therapy. Using bias-controlled multiplex PCR with the immunoSEQ v3 hsTCRB kit, the TCR beta CDR3 regions were amplified from genomic DNA. TCRdb re-hosts the immuneACCESS table, in-frame sequences only. Its copies lack some clones; in the studies checked, an unresolved V gene accounts for under half of them, and the cause for the rest is not known. The sample records roughly 54,000 clones, around 86% of which are singletons. Just over 2.5% of the sample is taken by the ten largest. The sequenced sample was blood, obtained at baseline. These TCRs come from a person between 30 and 79 years old with non-small cell lung cancer.

The gene calls are TRBV29-1 and TRBJ2-7, with 14 bases that match TRBD2. The CDR3 has 14 amino acids. Germline CDR1 reads SQVTM; CDR2 reads ANQGSEA. V trimming: 6 bases; J trimming: 2 bases; junction bases outside the gene matches: 3. The CDR3 is CSVRLAGGPYEQYF. The CDR3, as DNA: TGCAGCGTACGACTAGCGGGAGGGCCCTACGAGCAGTACTTC.

The chain employs TRBV6-5 and TRBJ1-2; 7 bases fit TRBD1. This CDR3 contains 15 residues. J gave up 2 bases and V 7 bases, and 10 bases lay outside the gene matches. CDR1 and CDR2 (germline): MNHEY, SVGAGI. The CDR3 reads CASTSGVGGNYGYTF. For the CDR3, the DNA is TGTGCCAGCACCTCCGGGGTAGGGGGCAACTATGGCTACACCTTC.

The V and J genes are TRBV19 and TRBJ2-4, with D unresolved. The CDR3 runs 17 residues. The germline V and J ends were trimmed by 2 bases and 4 bases, with 18 bases remaining between them. Germline CDR1 is LNHDA and CDR2 is SQIVND (reference sequence). The DNA for the CDR3 is TGTGCCAGTAGTATACAAAGCCAGCTCTCGTCTAAAAACATTCAGTACTTC. Its translation: CASSIQSQLSSKNIQYF.

The gene calls are TRBV11-3 and TRBJ2-3, with 10 bases lining up with TRBD1. The CDR3 runs to 16 residues. Germline V CDR1 and CDR2: SGHNT, YENEEA. The V gene end was trimmed by 5 bases and the J gene end by 2 bases; junction bases not matched to a gene: 7. This chain's CDR3 is CASSRGQGPDTDTQYF. The CDR3 DNA follows: TGTGCCAGCAGCAGGGGACAGGGGCCTGACACAGATACGCAGTATTTT.

The rearrangement joins TRBV30 to TRBJ1-1; no reliable D call. CDR3 length equals 10 residues. The ends were cut back, 5 bases at V and 11 bases at J, with 12 bases in the middle. Looked up from germline, CDR1 is GTSNPN and CDR2 is SVGIG (reference sequence). The CDR3 region has the DNA TGTGCCTGGCGACCGAGGAAGGCTTTCTTT. Encoded protein: CAWRPRKAFF.

The V and J genes are TRBV3-1 (or the pseudogene TRBV3-2) and TRBJ1-3; D unresolved. Trimming removed 1 base at V and 5 bases at J, with 6 bases between. Germline V gene data show CDR1 as LGHDT and CDR2 as YNNKEL (reference sequence). The CDR3 is 13 residues long. CDR3 sequence reads: CASSQALRNTIYF. The CDR3 nucleotides are TGTGCCAGCAGCCAAGCGCTAAGAAACACCATATATTTT.

The chain recombines TRBV2 with TRBJ1-4; D unclear. With 8 bases removed from V and 0 bases from J, the gap between germline ends came to 13 bases. Germline values: CDR1 SNHLY, CDR2 FYNNEI. The CDR3 totals 15 residues. The CDR3 here is CASRWTGSTNEKLFF. CDR3 nucleotides: TGTGCCAGCCGATGGACGGGTTCAACTAATGAAAAACTGTTTTTT.

The genes are TRBV6-5 and TRBJ1-2, with 9 bases identical to TRBD1. The CDR3 is 15 residues long. In germline, CDR1 is MNHEY, CDR2 SVGAGI. Losses at the gene ends were 5 bases for V and 7 bases for J; bases not matched to a gene: 11. Here the CDR3 reads CASSTPKDRGSGYTF. The CDR3 nucleotides are TGTGCCAGCAGTACCCCGAAGGACAGGGGTTCTGGCTACACCTTC.

This clone turned up a few times. This CDR3 is CASSPPQGVRTEAFF. In nucleotides, the CDR3 is TGTGCCAGCTCACCACCCCAGGGGGTGAGAACTGAAGCTTTCTTT. This sequence joins TRBV18 and TRBJ1-1; 7 bases map to TRBD1. The V and J ends lost 0 bases and 5 bases, in that order; junction bases with no gene match: 6. This CDR3 region has 15 residues. From germline, CDR1 is KGHSH and CDR2 LQKENI.

This chain uses TRBV27 with TRBJ1-1; D might be TRBD1 (5 bases). The CDR3 runs to 13 residues. In germline, CDR1 is MNHEY, CDR2 SMNVEV (reference sequence). Between the trimmed V and J ends, which lost 6 bases and 1 base, there was a span of 9 bases. The CDR3 loop is CASSLGGNTEAFF. Here the CDR3 DNA reads TGTGCCAGCAGCTTGGGGGGGAACACTGAAGCTTTCTTT.

The chain carries TRBV30 and TRBJ2-7, with TRBD2 matching over 14 bases. The V segment lost 2 bases and the J segment 1 base; nucleotides outside the gene matches: 7. Per the germline V gene, CDR1 is GTSNPN and CDR2 is SVGIG (reference sequence). The CDR3 sequence is 17 residues long. The CDR3 coding sequence is TGTGCCTGGAGTCGAAACGGACTAGCGGGGGGTTCCTACGAGCAGTACTTC. This sequence encodes CAWSRNGLAGGSYEQYF.

This clone was counted once. The chain carries TRBV5-4 and TRBJ2-3; TRBD2 matches at 9 bases. The CDR3 has 15 residues. Trimming removed 1 base from V and 6 bases from J; junction bases left unmatched: 6. Germline assignment: CDR1 SGHNT and CDR2 YYREEE (reference sequence). The CDR3 here is CASSLRLAGSDTQYF. CDR3 coding DNA: TGTGCCAGCAGCTTGCGTCTAGCGGGATCGGATACGCAGTATTTT.

This clone appeared once. V and J are TRBV14 and TRBJ2-1, with 10 bases lining up with TRBD2. The germline V gene encodes CDR1 SGHDN and CDR2 FVKESK. There are 15 residues in the CDR3. V dropped 4 bases and J dropped 7; count of bases not matched to a gene: 7. CDR3 DNA: TGTGCCAGCAGCCTTGAGCGGGGGGGCCGGAATGAGCAGTTCTTC. Translated, it gives CASSLERGGRNEQFF.

J is TRBJ2-1 and V is TRBV5-1, with 14 bases that match TRBD2. V lost 7 bases to trimming and J lost 9 bases; unmatched junction nucleotides: 6. CDR1 and CDR2 (germline): SGHRS, YFSETQ. The CDR3 sequence is 14 residues long. The CDR3 reads CASGRLAGGPEQFF. The CDR3 coding sequence is TGCGCCAGCGGAAGACTAGCGGGAGGGCCTGAGCAGTTCTTC.

This sequence joins TRBV27 and TRBJ1-2; the match to TRBD1 covers 11 bases. Germline V gives CDR1 MNHEY, CDR2 SMNVEV (reference sequence). Unmatched junction bases numbered 4, after V lost 3 bases and J lost 4 bases. CDR3 length: 15 amino acids. For the CDR3, the DNA is TGTGCCAGCAGTTTGGGCGGGACAGGGGGCTATGGCTACACCTTC. Translation: CASSLGGTGGYGYTF.

This clone was recorded a few times. This chain connects TRBV11-1 to TRBJ2-2; D unresolved. The V and J ends lost 3 bases and 1 base respectively, with 6 bases between them. Germline V gene sequence: CDR1 SGHAT, CDR2 FQDESV (reference sequence). The length of the CDR3 is 14 residues. Here the CDR3 DNA reads TGTGCCAGCAGCTTTGCGGTGAACACCGGGGAGCTGTTTTTT. Its protein is CASSFAVNTGELFF.

The chain joins TRBV5-8 to TRBJ2-1; 9 bases align to TRBD2. V trimming: 4 bases; J trimming: 5 bases; junction bases outside the gene matches: 10. The CDR3 runs 16 residues. CDR1 is SGHTS, CDR2 YDEGEE, per germline. The CDR3 region is CASSLSHSGSDNEQFF. CDR3 in DNA: TGTGCCAGCAGCCTGAGCCATAGCGGGAGTGACAATGAGCAGTTCTTC.

The chain recombines TRBV6-5 with TRBJ2-1; D may be TRBD1 or TRBD2 (5 bases each). CDR3 length equals 12 residues. Germline V gives CDR1 MNHEY, CDR2 SVGAGI. V dropped 5 bases and J dropped 9 bases, with 11 bases sitting between them. CDR3 sequence: CASSRSGAEQFF. The CDR3 nucleotides read TGTGCCAGCAGTAGGTCCGGGGCTGAGCAGTTCTTC.

The V call is TRBV27, the J call TRBJ1-1; 8 bases agree with TRBD1. The V segment lost 5 bases and the J segment 10 bases; nucleotides outside the gene matches: 6. CDR3 size: 12 residues. Germline CDR1 and CDR2: MNHEY and SMNVEV (reference sequence). CDR3 bases: TGTGCCAGCAGTCAACGACAGGGGCGAGCTTTCTTT. This translates into CASSQRQGRAFF.

The J gene is TRBJ2-1, the V gene TRBV6-2 or TRBV6-3; tentatively, D is TRBD1 or TRBD2 (5 bases each). Trimming removed 6 bases at V and 1 base at J, with 19 bases between. The germline V gene has CDR1 MNHEY and CDR2 SVGEGT. This CDR3 has 17 residues. The CDR3: CASSTGPGLGSYNEQFF. As DNA, the CDR3 is TGTGCCAGCAGCACGGGGCCAGGGCTGGGATCCTACAATGAGCAGTTCTTC.

This rearrangement joins TRBV5-6 to TRBJ1-1; D call uncertain. Germline-derived CDR1 and CDR2 are SGHDT and YYEEEE. The CDR3 runs 13 residues. The ends were cut back, 4 bases at V and 2 bases at J, with 9 bases in the middle. The CDR3 sequence is CASSGTANTEAFF. The CDR3 nucleotides read TGTGCCAGCAGCGGAACAGCTAACACTGAAGCTTTCTTT.

This clone was counted between two and nine times. The chain combines TRBV2 with TRBJ1-2; no clear D gene. This CDR3 is 13 amino acids long. Germline V gene lookup returns CDR1 SNHLY and CDR2 FYNNEI. Trimming took off 5 bases at V and 0 bases at J, with 7 bases between the two ends. This chain's CDR3 is CASSLGPNYGYTF. DNA for the CDR3: TGTGCCAGCAGTTTAGGACCTAACTATGGCTACACCTTC.

This sequence joins TRBV30 and TRBJ1-1; tentative D call: TRBD1 (5 bases). From germline, CDR1 is GTSNPN and CDR2 SVGIG (reference sequence). CDR3 length: 16 residues. V dropped 5 bases and J dropped 2 bases, with 21 bases sitting between them. The CDR3 protein is CAWPGWGVQINTEAFF. The DNA for the CDR3 is TGTGCCTGGCCAGGTTGGGGGGTACAGATTAACACTGAAGCTTTCTTT.

V is TRBV5-1 and J is TRBJ2-3; tentatively, D is TRBD1 (6 bases). Germline CDR1 reads SGHRS; CDR2 reads YFSETQ. The CDR3 length is 15 residues. V gave up 1 base and J gave up 1 base, with 10 bases separating them. The CDR3 sequence: CASSLYRVGTDTQYF. For the CDR3, the DNA is TGCGCCAGCAGCTTGTACAGGGTGGGCACAGATACGCAGTATTTT.

This chain joins TRBV28 and TRBJ2-7, with D possibly matching TRBD1 (5 bases). This CDR3 has 20 residues. Per germline, CDR1 MDHEN and CDR2 SYDVKM. V lost 2 bases and J lost 3, with 29 bases in between. As DNA, the CDR3 is TGTGCCAGCAGTTTAGGAGTCAGGGTAACTTCCTACCCACAGAGCTACGAGCAGTACTTC. This sequence encodes CASSLGVRVTSYPQSYEQYF.

The sample holds one count of this clone. The chain uses TRBV19 and TRBJ2-3, with TRBD2 identical over 10 bases. Germline-derived CDR1 and CDR2 are LNHDA and SQIVND (reference sequence). After removal of 3 bases from V and 3 bases from J, the junction contained 9 bases not matched to a gene. The CDR3 is made up of 17 amino acids. This CDR3 is CASSMLAGALATDTQYF. CDR3 nucleotide sequence: TGTGCCAGTAGTATGCTAGCGGGGGCCCTAGCGACAGATACGCAGTATTTT.

The CDR3 DNA is TGTGCCAGCAGTTCGATAAGCTCCTACGAGCAGTACTTC. Amino acid sequence: CASSSISSYEQYF. The chain carries TRBV27 and TRBJ2-7; D is unresolved. The length of the CDR3 is 13 residues. Germline CDR1 MNHEY, CDR2 SMNVEV (reference sequence). The V end was cut by 4 bases, the J end by 0 bases, with 7 bases between.

This chain connects TRBV5-1 to TRBJ1-4; 7 bases align to TRBD1. V shed 4 bases and J 5 bases; nucleotides not matched to a gene: 5. The V gene's germline CDR1 is SGHRS and CDR2 YFSETQ. The CDR3 spans 14 residues. CDR3 sequence: CASSLGTENEKLFF. For the CDR3, the DNA is TGCGCCAGCAGCCTAGGGACAGAGAATGAAAAACTGTTTTTT.

The chain joins TRBV27 to TRBJ2-1; unclear D gene. Germline CDR1 reads MNHEY; CDR2 reads SMNVEV (reference sequence). The V gene lost 3 bases and the J gene lost 5 bases, with 14 bases spanning the gap. The CDR3 has 15 residues. DNA of the CDR3: TGTGCCAGCAGTTTGGGCTCACGTCCCCACAATGAGCAGTTCTTC. It is translated as CASSLGSRPHNEQFF.

The V call is TRBV5-6, the J call TRBJ2-4; D tentatively reads TRBD1 or TRBD2 (5 bases each). There are 17 residues in the CDR3. V gave up 0 bases and J gave up 6 bases, with 19 bases separating them. Per the germline V gene, CDR1 is SGHDT and CDR2 is YYEEEE. In DNA, the CDR3 is TGTGCCAGCAGCTTGGTCCGGGACCCCGTATTCGGAAACATTCAGTACTTC. Amino acids: CASSLVRDPVFGNIQYF.